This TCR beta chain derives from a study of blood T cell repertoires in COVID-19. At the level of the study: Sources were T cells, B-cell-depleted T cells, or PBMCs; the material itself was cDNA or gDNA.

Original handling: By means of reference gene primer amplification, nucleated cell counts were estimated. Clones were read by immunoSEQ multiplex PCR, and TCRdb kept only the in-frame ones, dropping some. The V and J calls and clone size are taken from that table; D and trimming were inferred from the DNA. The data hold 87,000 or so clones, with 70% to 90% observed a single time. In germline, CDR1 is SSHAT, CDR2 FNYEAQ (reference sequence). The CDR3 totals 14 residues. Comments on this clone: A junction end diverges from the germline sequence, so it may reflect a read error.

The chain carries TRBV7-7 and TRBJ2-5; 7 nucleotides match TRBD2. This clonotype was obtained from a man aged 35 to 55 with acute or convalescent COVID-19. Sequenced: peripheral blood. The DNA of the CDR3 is TGTGCTAGCAGCTTACCAGGGAGGGTCGAGACCCAGTACTTC. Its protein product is CASSLPGRVETQYF.